This T cell receptor beta chain was identified during a study of T cells in Graves' hyperthyroidism and ophthalmopathy. Study observations and caveats: In blood, most of the thyroid clonotypes expanded above 0.001 were also present.

This clonotype was seen many times. Its matching antigen is unknown. Amplification yielded TCR beta CDR3 regions, with RNA transcripts as the source. With the HTBI primer set, the TCR CDR3 went through a first round of RT-PCR. Each CDR3 protein gets one entry after TCRdb re-called the multiplex PCR reads with MiXCR. The data hold 380,000 or so distinct CDR3 sequences, with 15% to 20% observed a single time. Those patients with uncontrolled infection, other autoimmune disease, pregnancy or lactation were excluded. Losses at the gene ends were 1 base for V and 8 bases for J; bases not matched to a gene: 8. CDR1 is MGHRA and CDR2 is YSYEKL in the germline V gene. The CDR3 length is 15 residues.

The rearrangement links TRBV4-1 to TRBJ1-2; 9 nucleotides match TRBD1. This clonotype was sampled from a woman aged 18-29 years with Graves' hyperthyroidism. Sequencing used blood. The CDR3 spells CASSQVSDRGRGYTF. CDR3 DNA: TGCGCCAGCAGCCAAGTCTCGGACAGGGGAAGGGGCTACACCTTC.